The 7 T cell receptor beta chains presented below share a single source sample, sequenced in a study of shared clonotypes between healthy human individuals. Only in-frame clones appear in the TCRdb table, and some are missing; sequencing was by immunoSEQ multiplex PCR. The data show around 980,000 clones, approximately 80% seen once. Sample: memory CD4+ T cells from PBMCs. The sample's subset: CD45RA-negative fraction. The receptors here all came from a man between 18 and 35 years old in good health. Some clones in this sample may be carry-over from other donors' samples.

This chain joins TRBV10-1 and TRBJ1-5, with TRBD1 matching 10 bases. From germline, CDR1 is WNHNN and CDR2 SYGVQD (reference sequence). The CDR3 spans 16 residues. J was trimmed by 2 bases and V by 6 bases; bases with no gene match: 7. CDR3: CASSEGGTGGNQPQHF. CDR3 DNA sequence: TGCGCCAGCAGCGAGGGGGGGACAGGGGGCAATCAGCCCCAGCATTTT.

CDR3 sequence: CASRRGLALNTGELFF. The CDR3, as DNA: TGTGCCAGCAGAAGGGGGCTAGCGCTGAACACCGGGGAGCTGTTTTTT. The chain combines TRBV5-8 with TRBJ2-2; D possibly corresponds to TRBD1 (7 bases). Germline assignment: CDR1 SGHTS and CDR2 YDEGEE. Trimming cost V 5 bases and J 1 base, with 15 bases left between them. CDR3 size: 16 residues. Drawing the rest from reference TRBV5-8 and TRBJ2-2, the complete variable domain is EAGVTQSPTHLIKTRGQQATLRCSPISGHTSVYWYQQALGLGLQFLLWYDEGEERNRGNFPPRFSGRQFPNYSSELNVNALELEDSALYLCASRRGLALNTGELFFGEGSRLTVL.

The chain combines TRBV7-7 with TRBJ2-5; 7 bases are shared with TRBD1. Germline CDR1 and CDR2: SSHAT and FNYEAQ (reference sequence). CDR3 length: 14 amino acids. V was clipped by 5 bases and J by 3 bases; unmatched bases: 6. CDR3 region: CASSQNTGEETQYF. CDR3 coding DNA: TGTGCCAGCAGCCAGAACACAGGGGAAGAGACCCAGTACTTC.

V gene TRBV5-1 combines with J gene TRBJ2-3; D gene uncertain. Trimming left V 4 bases short and J 3 bases short, with 15 bases between. The CDR3 loop spans 15 amino acids. CDR1 is SGHRS, CDR2 YFSETQ, per germline. As DNA, the CDR3 is TGCGCCAGCAGCCTTCTCCCCTCTCGGACAGATACGCAGTATTTT. Translation gives CASSLLPSRTDTQYF.

The gene calls are TRBV11-3 and TRBJ1-5; D not resolved. Germline V CDR1 and CDR2: SGHNT, YENEEA. Between the trimmed V and J ends, which lost 2 bases and 2 bases, there was a span of 7 bases. This CDR3 has 14 amino acids. As DNA, the CDR3 is TGTGCCAGCAGCTTAATCTCGGGCAATCAGCCCCAGCATTTT. Amino acids: CASSLISGNQPQHF.

The chain recombines TRBV6-5 with TRBJ2-1, with unresolved D. The CDR3 is made up of 15 amino acids. V gave up 5 bases and J gave up 8 bases, with 19 bases separating them. The V gene's germline CDR1 is MNHEY and CDR2 SVGAGI. CDR3 sequence reads: CASSRPKHPLDEQFF. CDR3 nucleotides: TGTGCCAGCAGTCGTCCGAAGCACCCACTGGATGAGCAGTTCTTC.

The gene calls are TRBV4-1 and TRBJ1-2; no firm D call. The germline gives CDR1 MGHRA, CDR2 YSYEKL. The CDR3 has 13 amino acids. V was cut by 3 bases and J by 2 bases, with 7 bases left in between. CDR3 amino acids: CASSQRANYGYTF. DNA for the CDR3: TGCGCCAGCAGCCAGAGAGCCAACTATGGCTACACCTTC.